One and the same sample provided the 2 T cell receptor beta chains below, sequenced in a study of blood T cell repertoires in COVID-19. Measured with immunoSEQ multiplex PCR; TCRdb has only the in-frame clones, and not every one. The sample shows 110,000 or so clones, 75% to 85% of them seen only once. The sequenced material came from peripheral blood. The source of these receptors is a human donor in a cohort sampled during active COVID-19.

This clone has a handful of counts. The rearrangement links TRBV6-2 or TRBV6-3 to TRBJ2-1; no clear D gene. There are 15 residues in the CDR3. Germline V CDR1 and CDR2: MNHEY, SVGEGT. V lost 4 bases and J lost 9, with 19 bases in between. The CDR3 reads CASSSSLYTTFEQFF. The CDR3, as DNA: TGTGCCAGCAGTTCCTCCCTCTACACGACATTTGAGCAGTTCTTC.

The gene calls are TRBV5-4 and TRBJ2-7; D is possibly TRBD1 (6 bases). V shed 3 bases and J shed 6 bases, with 16 bases lying between them. CDR1 is SGHNT and CDR2 is YYREEE in the germline V gene (reference sequence). This CDR3 has 14 amino acids. CDR3 nucleotides: TGTGCCAGCAGCTCTACCCTAGGGGGAACCGAGCAGTACTTC. This codes for CASSSTLGGTEQYF.